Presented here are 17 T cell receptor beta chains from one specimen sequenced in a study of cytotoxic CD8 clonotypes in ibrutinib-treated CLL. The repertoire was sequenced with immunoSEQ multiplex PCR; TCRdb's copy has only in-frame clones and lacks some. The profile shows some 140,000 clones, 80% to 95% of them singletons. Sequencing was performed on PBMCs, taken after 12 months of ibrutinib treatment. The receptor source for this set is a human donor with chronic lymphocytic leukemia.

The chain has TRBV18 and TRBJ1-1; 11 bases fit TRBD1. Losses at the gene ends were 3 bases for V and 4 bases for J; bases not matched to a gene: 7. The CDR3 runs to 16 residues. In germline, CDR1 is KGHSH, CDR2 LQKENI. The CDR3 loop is CASSPGQGAFFTEAFF. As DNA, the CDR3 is TGTGCCAGCTCACCTGGACAGGGGGCGTTTTTCACTGAAGCTTTCTTT.

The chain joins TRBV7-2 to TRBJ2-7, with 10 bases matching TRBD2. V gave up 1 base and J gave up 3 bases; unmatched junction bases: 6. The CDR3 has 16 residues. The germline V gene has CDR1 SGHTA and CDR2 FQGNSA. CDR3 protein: CASSLVPSGSFYEQYF. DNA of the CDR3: TGTGCCAGCAGCTTAGTTCCTAGCGGGAGCTTCTACGAGCAGTACTTC.

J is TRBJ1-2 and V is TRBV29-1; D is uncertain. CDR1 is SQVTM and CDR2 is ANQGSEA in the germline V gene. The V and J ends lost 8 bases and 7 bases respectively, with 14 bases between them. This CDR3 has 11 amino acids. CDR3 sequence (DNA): TGCAGCCCATACCACCAAGCTGGCTACACCTTC. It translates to CSPYHQAGYTF.

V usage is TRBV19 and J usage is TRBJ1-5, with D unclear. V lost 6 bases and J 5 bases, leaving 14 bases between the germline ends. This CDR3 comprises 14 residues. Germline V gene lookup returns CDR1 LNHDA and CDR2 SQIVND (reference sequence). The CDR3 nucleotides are TGTGCCAGTAGGACGACACCGGTTGATCAGCCCCAGCATTTT. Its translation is CASRTTPVDQPQHF. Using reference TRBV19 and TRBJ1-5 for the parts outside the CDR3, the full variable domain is DGGITQSPKYLFRKEGQNVTLSCEQNLNHDAMYWYRQDPGQGLRLIYYSQIVNDFQKGDIAEGYSVSREKKESFPLTVTSAQKNPTAFYLCASRTTPVDQPQHFGDGTRLSIL.

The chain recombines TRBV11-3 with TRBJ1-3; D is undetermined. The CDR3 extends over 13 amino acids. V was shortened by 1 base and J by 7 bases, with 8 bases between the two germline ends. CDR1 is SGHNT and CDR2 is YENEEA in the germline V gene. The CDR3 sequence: CASSLGAGNTIYF. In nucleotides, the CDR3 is TGTGCCAGCAGCTTAGGGGCCGGGAACACCATATATTTT.

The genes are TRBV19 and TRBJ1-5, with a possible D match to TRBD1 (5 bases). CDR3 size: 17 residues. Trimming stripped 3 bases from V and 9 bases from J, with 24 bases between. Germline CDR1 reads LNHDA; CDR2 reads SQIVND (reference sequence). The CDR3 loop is CASSILPPDSSGTPQHF. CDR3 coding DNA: TGTGCCAGTAGTATTCTTCCTCCCGACAGTTCAGGGACGCCCCAGCATTTT.

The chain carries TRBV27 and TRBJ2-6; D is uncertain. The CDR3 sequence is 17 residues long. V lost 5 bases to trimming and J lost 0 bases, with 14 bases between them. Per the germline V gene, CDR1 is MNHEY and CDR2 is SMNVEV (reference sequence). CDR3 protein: CASSLRWPHSGANVLTF. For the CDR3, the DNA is TGTGCCAGCAGTCTACGTTGGCCCCACTCTGGGGCCAACGTCCTGACTTTC.

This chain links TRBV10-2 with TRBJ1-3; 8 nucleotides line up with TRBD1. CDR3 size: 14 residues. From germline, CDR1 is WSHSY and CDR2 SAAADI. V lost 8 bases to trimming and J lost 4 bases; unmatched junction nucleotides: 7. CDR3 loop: CASQTGGEGNTIYF. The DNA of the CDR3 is TGCGCCAGCCAAACAGGGGGTGAGGGAAACACCATATATTTT.

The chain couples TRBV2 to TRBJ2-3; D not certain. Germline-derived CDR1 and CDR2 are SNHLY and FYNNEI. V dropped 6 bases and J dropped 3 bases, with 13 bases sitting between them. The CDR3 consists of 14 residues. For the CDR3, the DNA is TGTGCCAGCAGGTCCGCCGGTTATACAGATACGCAGTATTTT. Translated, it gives CASRSAGYTDTQYF. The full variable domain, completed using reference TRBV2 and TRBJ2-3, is EPEVTQTPSHQVTQMGQEVILRCVPISNHLYFYWYRQILGQKVEFLVSFYNNEISEKSEIFDDQFSVERPDGSNFTLKIRSTKLEDSAMYFCASRSAGYTDTQYFGPGTRLTVL.

CDR3 sequence reads: CASSTSSGAQREQYF. Written as DNA, the CDR3 is TGTGCCAGTAGTACGTCGTCGGGAGCCCAACGGGAGCAGTACTTC. The chain combines TRBV19 with TRBJ2-7; D might be TRBD2 (6 bases). The CDR3 has 15 amino acids. V was shortened by 4 bases and J by 7 bases, with 20 bases between the two germline ends. Germline V CDR1 and CDR2: LNHDA, SQIVND (reference sequence).

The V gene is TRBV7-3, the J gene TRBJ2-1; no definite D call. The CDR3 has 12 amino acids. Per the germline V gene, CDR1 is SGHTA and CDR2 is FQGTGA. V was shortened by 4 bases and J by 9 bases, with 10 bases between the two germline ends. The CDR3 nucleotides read TGTGCCAGCAGCTCCAATAGTGGTGAGCAGTTCTTC. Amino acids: CASSSNSGEQFF.

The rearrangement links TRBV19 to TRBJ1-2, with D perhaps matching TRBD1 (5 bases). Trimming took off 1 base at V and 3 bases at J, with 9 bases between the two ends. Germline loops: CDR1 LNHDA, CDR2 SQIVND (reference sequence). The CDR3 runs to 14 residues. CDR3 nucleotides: TGTGCCAGTAGTATAGGGGGGACGGACTATGGCTACACCTTC. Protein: CASSIGGTDYGYTF.

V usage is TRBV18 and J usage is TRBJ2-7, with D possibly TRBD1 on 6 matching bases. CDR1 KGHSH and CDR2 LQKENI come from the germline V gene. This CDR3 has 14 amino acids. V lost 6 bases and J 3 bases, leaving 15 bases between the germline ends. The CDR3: CASSIGQTNYEQYF. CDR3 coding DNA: TGTGCCAGCTCCATTGGACAGACAAACTACGAGCAGTACTTC.

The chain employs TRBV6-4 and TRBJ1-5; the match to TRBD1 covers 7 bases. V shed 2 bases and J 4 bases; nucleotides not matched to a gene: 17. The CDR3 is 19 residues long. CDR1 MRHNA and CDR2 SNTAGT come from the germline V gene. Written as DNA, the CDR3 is TGTGCCAGCAGTGACGTCCTTAGTGGGGGGGACAGCACGAATCAGCCCCAGCATTTT. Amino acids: CASSDVLSGGDSTNQPQHF.

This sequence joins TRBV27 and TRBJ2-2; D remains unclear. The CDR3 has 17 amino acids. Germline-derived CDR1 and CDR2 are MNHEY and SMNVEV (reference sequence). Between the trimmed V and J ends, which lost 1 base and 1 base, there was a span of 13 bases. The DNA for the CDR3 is TGTGCCAGCAGTTTATGGGCAGTGTTTGGGAACACCGGGGAGCTGTTTTTT. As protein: CASSLWAVFGNTGELFF.

CDR3 loop: CASTPRSAVYEQYF. CDR3 bases: TGTGCCAGCACCCCTCGGTCGGCAGTCTACGAGCAGTACTTC. The chain employs TRBV28 and TRBJ2-7; D ambiguous. V was pared by 7 bases and J by 3 bases, with 16 bases between. Germline values: CDR1 MDHEN, CDR2 SYDVKM. The CDR3 consists of 14 residues.

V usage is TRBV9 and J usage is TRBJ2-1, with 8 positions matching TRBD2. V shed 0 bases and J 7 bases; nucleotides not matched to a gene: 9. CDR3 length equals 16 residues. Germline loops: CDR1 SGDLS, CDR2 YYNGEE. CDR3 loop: CASSVATREGMNEQFF. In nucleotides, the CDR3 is TGTGCCAGCAGCGTAGCTACTCGGGAGGGAATGAATGAGCAGTTCTTC.